A single sample is the source of the 16 T cell receptor beta chains below, sequenced in a study of cytomegalovirus exposure and HLA in healthy donors. Use of 60 Vbeta and 13 Jbeta primers characterized the PCR. Sequenced by immunoSEQ multiplex PCR; TCRdb stores in-frame clones only, minus some. Of 200,000 to 250,000 clones in the sample, under 85% were seen once. Material: PBMCs. All receptors come from a man in his fifties in good health and CMV-seronegative.

This clone was counted once. J is TRBJ2-7 and V is TRBV7-9; a possible D gene is TRBD2 (5 bases). The germline V gene encodes CDR1 SEHNR and CDR2 FQNEAQ (reference sequence). This CDR3 is built from 16 residues. Trimming took 1 base from V and 2 from J, leaving 15 bases between them. The CDR3 spells CASSLGTGLEAYEQYF. The CDR3 DNA sequence: TGTGCCAGCAGCTTAGGTACTGGACTGGAGGCCTACGAGCAGTACTTC. Full variable domain (outside the CDR3, taken from reference TRBV7-9 and TRBJ2-7): DTGVSQNPRHKITKRGQNVTFRCDPISEHNRLYWYRQTLGQGPEFLTYFQNEAQLEKSRLLSDRFSAERPKGSFSTLEIQRTEQGDSAMYLCASSLGTGLEAYEQYFGPGTRLTVT.

The chain carries TRBV7-9 and TRBJ2-3; 11 bases line up with TRBD2. The CDR3 length is 15 residues. Germline lookup yields CDR1 SEHNR and CDR2 FQNEAQ (reference sequence). With V trimmed by 5 bases and J by 2 bases, 3 bases remained unmatched. In nucleotides, the CDR3 is TGTGCCAGCAGCGGGACTAGCGGCTCCACAGATACGCAGTATTTT. This encodes CASSGTSGSTDTQYF.

This chain uses TRBV5-1 with TRBJ2-1, with 11 positions matching TRBD2. From germline, CDR1 is SGHRS and CDR2 YFSETQ. Trimming took 3 bases from V and 6 from J; bases not matched to a gene: 5. CDR3 length: 15 residues. CDR3 sequence: CASSSTSGSPNEQFF. CDR3 sequence (DNA): TGCGCCAGCAGCTCAACTAGCGGGAGTCCCAATGAGCAGTTCTTC.

This clone was counted only a few times. This chain links TRBV4-1 with TRBJ2-1, with 9 bases matching TRBD1. There are 17 residues in the CDR3. The J segment lost 4 bases and the V segment lost 0 bases, leaving 7 bases of the junction unmatched. CDR1 is MGHRA and CDR2 is YSYEKL in the germline V gene. As DNA, the CDR3 is TGCGCCAGCAGCCAAGAAGGGGGACAGGGACCTTACAATGAGCAGTTCTTC. Amino acid sequence: CASSQEGGQGPYNEQFF.

The chain recombines TRBV19 with TRBJ2-1; 8 nucleotides agree with TRBD2. The CDR3 consists of 17 residues. In germline, CDR1 is LNHDA, CDR2 SQIVND (reference sequence). V was clipped by 3 bases and J by 1 base; unmatched bases: 8. The CDR3 region has the DNA TGTGCCAGTAGTATCAGCGTCGGACTAGCATCCTACAATGAGCAGTTCTTC. Translated: CASSISVGLASYNEQFF.

V and J are TRBV5-6 and TRBJ1-5; D is ambiguous. The V gene's germline CDR1 is SGHDT and CDR2 YYEEEE. Trimming removed 4 bases from V and 5 bases from J, with 19 bases in between. The CDR3 is 16 residues long. CDR3 in amino acids: CASSARKIWRDQPQHF. CDR3 nucleotide sequence: TGTGCCAGCAGCGCCCGGAAGATCTGGAGGGATCAGCCCCAGCATTTT.

The J gene is TRBJ1-5, the V gene TRBV2, with D uncertain. Germline V CDR1 and CDR2: SNHLY, FYNNEI. The CDR3 has 11 amino acids. The germline V and J ends were trimmed by 6 bases and 7 bases, with 7 bases remaining between them. The chain's CDR3 is CASREGQPQHF. The DNA of the CDR3 is TGTGCCAGCAGAGAGGGACAGCCCCAGCATTTT.

This chain connects TRBV19 to TRBJ2-3; a weak D match, TRBD1 (6 bases). The CDR3 length is 15 residues. In germline, CDR1 is LNHDA, CDR2 SQIVND (reference sequence). V was cut by 5 bases and J by 3 bases, with 15 bases left in between. CDR3 amino acids: CASSDGQGRTDTQYF. CDR3 sequence (DNA): TGTGCCAGTAGTGACGGCCAGGGGAGAACAGATACGCAGTATTTT.

The CDR3 protein is CASSAQGRSYGYTF. In nucleotides, the CDR3 is TGTGCCAGCAGCGCACAGGGGAGATCCTATGGCTACACCTTC. This rearrangement joins TRBV5-6 to TRBJ1-2; TRBD1 aligns across 7 bases. The V segment lost 4 bases and the J segment 4 bases; nucleotides outside the gene matches: 7. The CDR3 has 14 residues. Germline V lookup: CDR1 SGHDT, CDR2 YYEEEE.

This clone turned up a few times. This sequence joins TRBV2 and TRBJ2-2; 9 positions agree with TRBD2. Germline loops: CDR1 SNHLY, CDR2 FYNNEI. V lost 6 bases and J lost 0; bases outside the gene matches: 8. The CDR3 contains 17 residues. CDR3 in amino acids: CASSRSGSGANTGELFF. The CDR3 DNA sequence: TGTGCCAGCAGCCGTAGCGGGAGTGGTGCGAACACCGGGGAGCTGTTTTTT.

The chain has TRBV11-3 and TRBJ2-1; 8 nucleotides match TRBD2. The CDR3 runs to 13 residues. V was pared by 3 bases and J by 10 bases, with 5 bases of the junction left unmatched. Germline values: CDR1 SGHNT, CDR2 YENEEA. In DNA, the CDR3 is TGTGCCAGCAGCTTCACGGGAGGGAACGAGCAGTTCTTC. Protein sequence: CASSFTGGNEQFF.

The chain links TRBV2 to TRBJ2-3; 7 positions agree with TRBD2. Germline V gene sequence: CDR1 SNHLY, CDR2 FYNNEI. This CDR3 has 13 amino acids. This CDR3 is CAMRGAGTDTQYF. The CDR3 DNA follows: TGTGCTATGCGAGGAGCGGGAACAGATACGCAGTATTTT.

This sequence joins TRBV6-5 and TRBJ1-3; TRBD1 aligns across 9 bases. Germline CDR1 is MNHEY and CDR2 is SVGAGI. This CDR3 has 15 amino acids. Germline trimming cut 2 bases from V and 4 bases from J; bases unmatched to any gene: 3. The CDR3 bases are TGTGCCAGCAGTTACACAGGGGGCAGAGGAAACACCATATATTTT. It encodes CASSYTGGRGNTIYF.

This chain's CDR3 is CASSLGDRANYGYTF. CDR3 nucleotides: TGTGCCAGCAGCTTAGGGGACAGGGCTAACTATGGCTACACCTTC. The gene calls are TRBV7-9 and TRBJ1-2; 9 bases line up with TRBD1. After removal of 1 base from V and 0 bases from J, the junction contained 0 bases not matched to a gene. Germline V gene lookup returns CDR1 SEHNR and CDR2 FQNEAQ (reference sequence). The CDR3 contains 15 residues.

The chain uses TRBV5-1 and TRBJ1-1; the D is unclear. There are 12 residues in the CDR3. CDR1 is SGHRS, CDR2 YFSETQ, per germline. V was pared by 6 bases and J by 6 bases, with 12 bases between. The CDR3 bases are TGCGCCAGCATTACGAGCCCGCCTGAAGCTTTCTTT. Encoded protein: CASITSPPEAFF.

This sequence joins TRBV5-1 and TRBJ2-3; TRBD2 matches 13 bases. The CDR3 sequence is 16 residues long. From germline, CDR1 is SGHRS and CDR2 YFSETQ. The junction had 5 bases not matched to a gene; V was cut back by 3 bases and J by 4 bases. The CDR3 nucleotides read TGCGCCAGCAGCTGGCGACTAGCGGGAGGAGCAGATACGCAGTATTTT. It specifies CASSWRLAGGADTQYF.